The rows below give T cell receptor beta chains drawn from one sample of a study of T cells in narcolepsy. Measured with immunoSEQ multiplex PCR; TCRdb has only the in-frame clones, and not every one. The table records approximately 10,000 clones, 90% to 95% of them present only once. The sequenced sample was CD45RA- memory CD4+ T cells from PBMCs. Every receptor here comes from a human donor with narcolepsy. Each CDR3 is given with its conserved first and last residue. The D gene is left open where the match is weak. The listing skips clone size in some rows; elsewhere it reads once, few, many or a size class.

-	TRBV5-1	-	TRBJ1-1	CASSLIRDAYTEAFF	TGCGCCAGCAGCCTTATCCGGGACGCCTACACTGAAGCTTTCTTT
-	TRBV5-4	-	TRBJ2-7	CASRTDQAYEQYF	TGTGCCAGCAGAACAGATCAGGCCTACGAGCAGTACTTC
-	TRBV6-5	once	TRBJ2-7	CASSEQDRTYEQYF	TGTGCCAGCAGTGAACAGGATCGGACCTACGAGCAGTACTTC
-	TRBV11-2	-	TRBJ1-1	CASSLGRGNTEAFF	TGTGCCAGCAGCTTAGGGAGGGGGAACACTGAAGCTTTCTTT
TRBD2	TRBV5-4	-	TRBJ2-7	CASSFRTSGSYEQYF	TGTGCCAGCAGCTTCCGAACTAGCGGCTCCTACGAGCAGTACTTC
TRBD2	TRBV7-3	once	TRBJ2-1	CASSLIPRGLAEYNEQFF	TGTGCCAGCAGCTTAATTCCCAGGGGACTAGCGGAGTACAATGAGCAGTTCTTC
-	TRBV5-1	-	TRBJ2-1	CASSLGFDNEQFF	TGCGCCAGCAGCTTGGGGTTCGACAATGAGCAGTTCTTC
TRBD2	TRBV4-1	-	TRBJ2-5	CASSQVTSGKETQYF	TGCGCCAGCAGCCAAGTAACTAGCGGAAAAGAGACCCAGTACTTC
-	TRBV6-6	-	TRBJ1-2	CASSYSGSPNYGYTF	TGTGCCAGCAGTTACTCGGGCAGCCCTAACTATGGCTACACCTTC
TRBD2	TRBV10-3	-	TRBJ2-7	CAISAGTSGTYEQYF	TGTGCCATCAGTGCCGGGACTAGCGGCACCTACGAGCAGTACTTC
-	TRBV4-1	once	TRBJ1-1	CASSQDGRPGGEAFF	TGCGCCAGCAGCCAAGATGGGAGGCCAGGAGGTGAAGCTTTCTTT
TRBD1	TRBV19	-	TRBJ1-2	CASSKQGATNYGYTF	TGTGCCAGTAGTAAACAGGGGGCAACTAACTATGGCTACACCTTC
-	TRBV7-2	-	TRBJ1-1	CASSLVGVMNTEAFF	TGTGCCAGCAGCTTAGTAGGGGTCATGAACACTGAAGCTTTCTTT
-	TRBV7-7	-	TRBJ2-3	CASSKQGLGTDTQYF	TGTGCTAGCAGTAAACAGGGACTCGGCACAGATACGCAGTATTTT
-	TRBV10-1	-	TRBJ2-7	CASSKGGGIYEQYF	TGCGCCAGCTCCAAGGGAGGGGGCATCTACGAGCAGTACTTC
-	TRBV10-2	-	TRBJ1-5	CASSESGVQAASAYSNQPQHF	TGCGCCAGCAGTGAGTCGGGGGTACAGGCCGCTTCCGCTTATAGCAATCAGCCCCAGCATTTT
-	TRBV5-6	-	TRBJ2-7	CASSGAGAYEQYF	TGTGCCAGCAGCGGGGCAGGGGCCTACGAGCAGTACTTC
-	TRBV19	once	TRBJ2-1	CASSIFSEVHEQFF	TGTGCCAGTAGTATCTTTTCCGAGGTACATGAGCAGTTCTTC
TRBD1	TRBV27	-	TRBJ2-5	CASRPRQGNQETQYF	TGTGCCAGCAGACCTAGACAGGGGAATCAAGAGACCCAGTACTTC
TRBD1	TRBV6-5	-	TRBJ2-7	CASTRTGDYEQYF	TGTGCCAGCACGAGGACAGGGGACTACGAGCAGTACTTC
TRBD1	TRBV10-3	-	TRBJ2-7	CATMDRGPYEQYF	TGTGCCACAATGGACAGGGGGCCTTACGAGCAGTACTTC
-	TRBV5-5	-	TRBJ2-3	CASSLHVETVYTQYF	TGTGCCAGCAGCTTGCACGTCGAGACAGTCTATACGCAGTATTTT
-	TRBV7-9	-	TRBJ2-5	CASSLQETQYF	TGTGCCAGCAGCCTCCAAGAGACCCAGTACTTC
TRBD1	TRBV19	once	TRBJ1-1	CASSFLWQGENTEAFF	TGTGCCAGTAGTTTCCTCTGGCAGGGGGAGAACACTGAAGCTTTCTTT
TRBD2	TRBV6-1	-	TRBJ2-7	CASSEGSGLAGYEQYF	TGTGCCAGCAGTGAAGGGTCTGGACTAGCGGGGTACGAGCAGTACTTC
TRBD1	TRBV19	-	TRBJ1-1	CASSGSGGYTEAFF	TGTGCCAGTAGTGGATCAGGGGGCTACACTGAAGCTTTCTTT
-	TRBV18	-	TRBJ2-1	CASSPTGEQFF	TGTGCCAGCTCACCAACGGGTGAGCAGTTCTTC
-	TRBV27	-	TRBJ1-2	CASRAQGLLAYGYTF	TGTGCCAGCAGGGCGCAAGGGTTGCTTGCCTATGGCTACACCTTC
TRBD1	TRBV6-6	-	TRBJ1-2	CAGRPGTGYGYTF	TGTGCCGGCCGTCCCGGGACAGGTTATGGCTACACCTTC
TRBD2	TRBV5-1	-	TRBJ2-5	CASSLVGLAGGLMETQYF	TGCGCCAGCAGCTTGGTGGGACTAGCGGGGGGTCTCATGGAGACCCAGTACTTC
-	TRBV10-1	once	TRBJ2-1	CASSVRSGGVGEQFF	TGCGCCAGCAGTGTTAGGTCAGGGGGGGTCGGTGAGCAGTTCTTC
-	TRBV19	-	TRBJ2-1	CASSMSEISYNEQFF	TGTGCCAGTAGTATGAGCGAGATCTCCTACAATGAGCAGTTCTTC
-	TRBV7-2	-	TRBJ2-1	CASSSTVQSTNEQFF	TGTGCCAGCAGCTCCACGGTCCAAAGTACCAATGAGCAGTTCTTC
TRBD2	TRBV27	few	TRBJ2-2	CASSGLAGGYYSGELFF	TGTGCCAGCAGTGGACTAGCGGGGGGATATTATTCCGGGGAGCTGTTTTTT
TRBD2	TRBV19	once	TRBJ2-7	CASSIWGRASYEQYF	TGTGCCAGTAGTATCTGGGGGAGGGCCTCCTACGAGCAGTACTTC
-	TRBV6-1	-	TRBJ1-2	CASRSYWTDGYTF	TGTGCCAGCAGATCATACTGGACAGATGGCTACACCTTC
TRBD1	TRBV18	-	TRBJ2-7	CASSRQTGPYEQYF	TGTGCCAGCTCACGCCAGACAGGGCCCTACGAGCAGTACTTC
TRBD1	TRBV19	-	TRBJ1-6	CASRDSYNSPLHF	TGTGCCAGTCGGGACAGTTATAATTCACCCCTCCACTTT
-	TRBV5-6	once	TRBJ2-3	CASSLALGTDTQYF	TGTGCCAGCAGCTTGGCTCTCGGCACAGATACGCAGTATTTT
TRBD1	TRBV18	-	TRBJ2-1	CASSPPRTGGDEQFF	TGTGCCAGCTCACCACCGAGGACAGGGGGGGATGAGCAGTTCTTC
TRBD1	TRBV5-4	-	TRBJ2-7	CASSLGQGRYEQYF	TGTGCCAGCAGCTTGGGACAGGGGCGCTACGAGCAGTACTTC
TRBD1	TRBV2	-	TRBJ1-4	CASSSRQGVDEKLFF	TGTGCCAGCAGCTCCCGACAGGGTGTGGATGAAAAACTGTTTTTT
TRBD2	TRBV9	-	TRBJ2-3	CASSDLAGGAEATQYF	TGTGCCAGCAGCGACTTAGCGGGGGGAGCTGAGGCTACGCAGTATTTT
-	TRBV5-1	-	TRBJ2-5	CASSWPSARGQETQYF	TGCGCCAGCAGCTGGCCGTCGGCGCGAGGGCAAGAGACCCAGTACTTC
TRBD1	TRBV27	-	TRBJ1-2	CASRATGGNGYTF	TGTGCCAGCAGAGCAACAGGGGGCAATGGCTACACCTTC
-	TRBV7-8	once	TRBJ2-3	CASSLVRDTQYF	TGTGCCAGCAGCTTAGTACGGGATACGCAGTATTTT
-	TRBV5-1	-	TRBJ2-6	CASSRGIQNSGANVLTF	TGCGCCAGCAGCCGGGGTATCCAAAACTCTGGGGCCAACGTCCTGACTTTC